This T cell receptor (beta chain) was sequenced in a study of TIL therapy for anti-PD-1-resistant metastatic lung cancer. As for the study in general: Most patients had lung adenocarcinoma.

This was the immunoSEQ v3 assay. Generated by immunoSEQ multiplex PCR, the TCRdb table keeps only in-frame clones and is missing some. The sample includes more than 45,000 clones, 80% to 90% seen only once; the top ten take 2% to 3%. The CDR3 consists of 14 residues. In germline, CDR1 is SGHAT, CDR2 FQNNGV. The V end lost 0 bases, the J end lost 0 bases, and 6 bases lay between the germline ends. Indicated time point: pre-treatment sample, taken before nivolumab and TIL therapy. The sequences come from blood, collected at baseline. This TCR was sampled from a person aged 25 to 79 with non-small cell lung cancer. The chain links TRBV11-2 to TRBJ2-7; D not certain. CDR3 nucleotides: TGTGCCAGCAGCTTAGAATGGGGCTCCTACGAGCAGTACTTC. Its translation: CASSLEWGSYEQYF.